A selection of T cell receptor beta chains follows, all from one sample in a study of control samples from healthy donors and cancer patients. The method was immunoSEQ multiplex PCR; TCRdb's version includes in-frame clones alone and lacks a portion of them. In the table there are approximately 150,000 clones, 88% of which are singletons. The sample taken for sequencing was blood. Every receptor here comes from a man aged 18-30 years in good health. The CDR3 runs from the conserved cysteine through the conserved F or W. The D gene is left open where the match is weak. Some rows have no size entry. The others give once, few or many, or a class for an expanded clone.

CDR3nt: TGTGCCAGCAGCTCTCCCGGAGACAGGAACACTGAAGCTTTCTTT
CDR3aa: CASSSPGDRNTEAFF
d_gene: -
abundance: -
v_gene: TRBV4-2
j_gene: TRBJ1-1

CDR3nt: TGTGCCAGCAGCCAAGGGTTAGGACAGGGGACATCCTACGAGCAGTACTTC
CDR3aa: CASSQGLGQGTSYEQYF
d_gene: TRBD1
abundance: few
v_gene: TRBV14
j_gene: TRBJ2-7

CDR3nt: TGTGCCAGCTCACGAGACCATGGGGATGAGCAGTTCTTC
CDR3aa: CASSRDHGDEQFF
d_gene: -
abundance: -
v_gene: TRBV18
j_gene: TRBJ2-1

CDR3nt: TGTGCCAGCTCACCAATCCGCCAGGGTAGTTCCTACGAGCAGTACTTC
CDR3aa: CASSPIRQGSSYEQYF
d_gene: -
abundance: once
v_gene: TRBV18
j_gene: TRBJ2-7

CDR3nt: TGTGCCAGCAGTTACAGGACAGGGACTAGCAATCAGCCCCAGCATTTT
CDR3aa: CASSYRTGTSNQPQHF
d_gene: TRBD1
abundance: -
v_gene: TRBV6-2/TRBV6-3
j_gene: TRBJ1-5

CDR3nt: TGCGCCAGCAGCCTCCGGTATCAAGAGACCCAGTACTTC
CDR3aa: CASSLRYQETQYF
d_gene: -
abundance: -
v_gene: TRBV4-1
j_gene: TRBJ2-5

CDR3nt: TGTGCCAGCAGCTTCGTAGACAGAGGGCCCAATCTATCGTATTCACCCCTCCACTTT
CDR3aa: CASSFVDRGPNLSYSPLHF
d_gene: -
abundance: -
v_gene: TRBV7-6
j_gene: TRBJ1-6

CDR3nt: TGTGCCAGCTCAACAACCCAGGACAGGGGAAATGAGCAGTACTTC
CDR3aa: CASSTTQDRGNEQYF
d_gene: TRBD1
abundance: -
v_gene: TRBV18
j_gene: TRBJ2-7

CDR3nt: TGCGCCAGCAGCGGTCAGGGGGCGCGTAATTCACCCCTCCACTTT
CDR3aa: CASSGQGARNSPLHF
d_gene: TRBD1
abundance: -
v_gene: TRBV5-1
j_gene: TRBJ1-6

CDR3nt: TGTGCCTGGGGAGATAAACCGGGACAGGCCGATGAAAAACTGTTTTTT
CDR3aa: CAWGDKPGQADEKLFF
d_gene: TRBD1
abundance: -
v_gene: TRBV30
j_gene: TRBJ1-4

CDR3nt: TGTGCCAGCAGCCCAGGACTAGCGGGGGGGCTCTACAATGAGCAGTTCTTC
CDR3aa: CASSPGLAGGLYNEQFF
d_gene: TRBD2
abundance: few
v_gene: TRBV14
j_gene: TRBJ2-1

CDR3nt: TGTGCCAGCAGCTCCCTCGGGGTAGGGAAGAAAGCAGATACGCAGTATTTT
CDR3aa: CASSSLGVGKKADTQYF
d_gene: -
abundance: once
v_gene: TRBV7-2
j_gene: TRBJ2-3

CDR3nt: TGTGCCAGCGCGAGGGGGACCGAAGCTTTCTTT
CDR3aa: CASARGTEAFF
d_gene: -
abundance: -
v_gene: TRBV19
j_gene: TRBJ1-1

CDR3nt: TGTGCCAGCAGCCAGGAACGCTCCGGGACTAGCGTTACAGATACGCAGTATTTT
CDR3aa: CASSQERSGTSVTDTQYF
d_gene: TRBD2
abundance: -
v_gene: TRBV4-2
j_gene: TRBJ2-3

CDR3nt: TGTGCCAGCAGTGAGGGGGTCCGAGGGTTGGAGACCCAGTACTTC
CDR3aa: CASSEGVRGLETQYF
d_gene: -
abundance: -
v_gene: TRBV25-1
j_gene: TRBJ2-5

CDR3nt: TGTGCCAGCAGCTTAGTAGGCAGGGAGTATTGGGAGACCCAGTACTTC
CDR3aa: CASSLVGREYWETQYF
d_gene: -
abundance: -
v_gene: TRBV7-9
j_gene: TRBJ2-5

CDR3nt: TGTGCCGTGGGGACAGTCTCCTACGAGCAGTACTTC
CDR3aa: CAVGTVSYEQYF
d_gene: TRBD1
abundance: -
v_gene: TRBV27
j_gene: TRBJ2-7

CDR3nt: TGTGCCAGCACGAGCCTCAATGAGCAGTTCTTC
CDR3aa: CASTSLNEQFF
d_gene: -
abundance: -
v_gene: TRBV2
j_gene: TRBJ2-1

CDR3nt: TGTGCCAGCAGTTACGGCAGGGGGCCCTACGAGCAGTACTTC
CDR3aa: CASSYGRGPYEQYF
d_gene: TRBD1
abundance: -
v_gene: TRBV28
j_gene: TRBJ2-7

CDR3nt: TGTGCCAGCAGTGGCTATTACAATCAGCCCCAGCATTTT
CDR3aa: CASSGYYNQPQHF
d_gene: -
abundance: -
v_gene: TRBV6-6
j_gene: TRBJ1-5

CDR3nt: TGTGCCTGGAGGGGCCAGGCCAGGGGAAAACTGTTTTTT
CDR3aa: CAWRGQARGKLFF
d_gene: -
abundance: -
v_gene: TRBV30
j_gene: TRBJ1-4

CDR3nt: TGTGCCAGCAGCTCCTGGACAGGGCAAGAGACCCAGTACTTC
CDR3aa: CASSSWTGQETQYF
d_gene: TRBD1
abundance: -
v_gene: TRBV13
j_gene: TRBJ2-5

CDR3nt: TGTGCCAGCAGCTCCGGACTAGCGCAAGAGACCCAGTACTTC
CDR3aa: CASSSGLAQETQYF
d_gene: TRBD2
abundance: -
v_gene: TRBV5-6
j_gene: TRBJ2-5

CDR3nt: TGTGCCAGCAGGCCACAGGGGATTTCAGGGGAGACCCAGTACTTC
CDR3aa: CASRPQGISGETQYF
d_gene: TRBD1
abundance: -
v_gene: TRBV6-5
j_gene: TRBJ2-5

CDR3nt: TGCAGTGCTAGTGGGGGCAGGGGTAACTATGGCTACACCTTC
CDR3aa: CSASGGRGNYGYTF
d_gene: -
abundance: -
v_gene: TRBV20-1
j_gene: TRBJ1-2

CDR3nt: TGTGCCAGCAGTCGCCCGGGCGAAGGCACAGATACGCAGTATTTT
CDR3aa: CASSRPGEGTDTQYF
d_gene: -
abundance: -
v_gene: TRBV28
j_gene: TRBJ2-3

CDR3nt: TGTGCCAGCAGTTACTCCGGCCCCCTGCCCTACGAGCAGTACTTC
CDR3aa: CASSYSGPLPYEQYF
d_gene: -
abundance: -
v_gene: TRBV6-5
j_gene: TRBJ2-7

CDR3nt: TGTGCCAGCAGTGAGGGCGGTATAGGGACCTACGAGCAGTACTTC
CDR3aa: CASSEGGIGTYEQYF
d_gene: -
abundance: -
v_gene: TRBV9
j_gene: TRBJ2-7

CDR3nt: TGCGCCAGCAGCTTCGCGGCGGGGGGACAAGAGACCCAGTACTTC
CDR3aa: CASSFAAGGQETQYF
d_gene: TRBD2
abundance: -
v_gene: TRBV5-1
j_gene: TRBJ2-5

CDR3nt: TGCAGTGCTAGAGTATACAATGAGCAGTTCTTC
CDR3aa: CSARVYNEQFF
d_gene: -
abundance: few
v_gene: TRBV20-1
j_gene: TRBJ2-1

CDR3nt: TGTGCCAGCAGCGGGACGGCGGATGAAAAACTGTTTTTT
CDR3aa: CASSGTADEKLFF
d_gene: -
abundance: -
v_gene: TRBV7-2
j_gene: TRBJ1-4

CDR3nt: TGTGCCAGCTCAATGGGACAGGGTGGTGAGCAGTTCTTC
CDR3aa: CASSMGQGGEQFF
d_gene: TRBD1
abundance: -
v_gene: TRBV18
j_gene: TRBJ2-1

CDR3nt: TGCGCCAGCAGCTTGCAGTCAGGAGCTTTGAACACTGAAGCTTTCTTT
CDR3aa: CASSLQSGALNTEAFF
d_gene: -
abundance: -
v_gene: TRBV5-1
j_gene: TRBJ1-1

CDR3nt: TGTGCCAGCAGCGTTGGACCCGGGGGGTCCTACGAGCAGTACTTC
CDR3aa: CASSVGPGGSYEQYF
d_gene: TRBD2
abundance: -
v_gene: TRBV9
j_gene: TRBJ2-7

CDR3nt: TGTGCCAGCAGTAAGAGTGACAGGGGACTAGCCAAAAACATTCAGTACTTC
CDR3aa: CASSKSDRGLAKNIQYF
d_gene: TRBD1
abundance: once
v_gene: TRBV27
j_gene: TRBJ2-4

CDR3nt: TGTGCCAGCAGTCCAACAATGGGCCCCCATGGCTACACCTTC
CDR3aa: CASSPTMGPHGYTF
d_gene: -
abundance: -
v_gene: TRBV27
j_gene: TRBJ1-2

CDR3nt: TGTGCCAGCACAAGGGAGGGGGGGCCCTCAGATACGCAGTATTTT
CDR3aa: CASTREGGPSDTQYF
d_gene: -
abundance: -
v_gene: TRBV7-2
j_gene: TRBJ2-3

CDR3nt: TGTGCCAGCAGCCGCGCCGGGCCCAGTGGGAGCGGGGAGCTGTTTTTT
CDR3aa: CASSRAGPSGSGELFF
d_gene: -
abundance: -
v_gene: TRBV7-9
j_gene: TRBJ2-2

CDR3nt: TGTGCCACCAGTGATCCCGCTGGCACAGATACGCAGTATTTT
CDR3aa: CATSDPAGTDTQYF
d_gene: -
abundance: -
v_gene: TRBV24-1
j_gene: TRBJ2-3

CDR3nt: TGTGCCAGCAGTGAATTGGAGCAGTTCTTC
CDR3aa: CASSELEQFF
d_gene: -
abundance: few
v_gene: TRBV2
j_gene: TRBJ2-1

CDR3nt: TGTGCCAGCAGTCGCGTAAGGTCCTACGAGCAGTACTTC
CDR3aa: CASSRVRSYEQYF
d_gene: -
abundance: few
v_gene: TRBV28
j_gene: TRBJ2-7

CDR3nt: TGTGCCAGCAGTCCAGTTAATTCACCCCTCCACTTT
CDR3aa: CASSPVNSPLHF
d_gene: -
abundance: -
v_gene: TRBV27
j_gene: TRBJ1-6

CDR3nt: TGTGCCAGCAGTTTTCAGGGCTACTATGGCTACACCTTC
CDR3aa: CASSFQGYYGYTF
d_gene: -
abundance: -
v_gene: TRBV27
j_gene: TRBJ1-2

CDR3nt: TGCGCCAGCAGCCAAGGACAATGGGGGGCGGTCGAAAAACTGTTTTTT
CDR3aa: CASSQGQWGAVEKLFF
d_gene: -
abundance: -
v_gene: TRBV4-3
j_gene: TRBJ1-4

CDR3nt: TGTGCCAGTAGTGTCCGGGACAGAGGGTCCGGGGAGCTGTTTTTT
CDR3aa: CASSVRDRGSGELFF
d_gene: TRBD1
abundance: -
v_gene: TRBV19
j_gene: TRBJ2-2

CDR3nt: TGTGCCAGCAGCTTGGATTTTAGCTACCTAGGGAATACGCAGTATTTT
CDR3aa: CASSLDFSYLGNTQYF
d_gene: -
abundance: -
v_gene: TRBV5-6
j_gene: TRBJ2-3